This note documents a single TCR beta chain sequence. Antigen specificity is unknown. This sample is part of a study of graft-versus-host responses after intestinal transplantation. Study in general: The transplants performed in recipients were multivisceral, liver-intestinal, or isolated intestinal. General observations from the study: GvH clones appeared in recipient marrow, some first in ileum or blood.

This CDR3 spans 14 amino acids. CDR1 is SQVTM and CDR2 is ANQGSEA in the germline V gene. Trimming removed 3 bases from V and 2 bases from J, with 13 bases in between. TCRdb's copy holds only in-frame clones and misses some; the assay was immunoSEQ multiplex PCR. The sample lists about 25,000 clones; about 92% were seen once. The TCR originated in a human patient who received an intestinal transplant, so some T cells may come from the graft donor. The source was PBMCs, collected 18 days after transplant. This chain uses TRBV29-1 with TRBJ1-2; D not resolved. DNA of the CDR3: TGCAGCGTTGAGGCGGGATCTCGAAACTATGGCTACACCTTC. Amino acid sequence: CSVEAGSRNYGYTF.